This T cell receptor beta chain was profiled in a study of T cells in Graves' hyperthyroidism and ophthalmopathy. Findings of the study overall: In simple terms, a model built on 13 V-J features told ophthalmopathy apart from stable hyperthyroidism.

As to this clonotype: Its antigen is not known.

Diagnosis relied on clinical symptoms, serum thyroxine and TRAb, thyroid ultrasound and orbital computed tomography. RNA transcripts provided the source from which TCR beta CDR3 regions were amplified. A first-round RT-PCR of the TCR CDR3 used the HTBI primer set. TCRdb analysed the multiplex PCR reads with MiXCR anew, one entry per CDR3 protein. The top ten clones hold 5.8% of a sample with roughly 500,000 distinct CDR3 sequences, approximately 14% of them seen once. The V and J ends lost 5 bases and 5 bases respectively, with 22 bases between them. This CDR3 is built from 17 residues. From germline, CDR1 is SGHAT and CDR2 FQNNGV.

The V gene is TRBV11-2, the J gene TRBJ2-1; maybe TRBD2 (6 bases). The specimen sequenced was blood. The sequence derives from a woman in her 30s with Graves' hyperthyroidism that later progressed to Graves' ophthalmopathy. CDR3 sequence: CASSKERPGTSHNEQFF. In DNA form, the CDR3 reads TGTGCCAGCAGCAAAGAAAGACCCGGGACTTCCCACAATGAGCAGTTCTTC.